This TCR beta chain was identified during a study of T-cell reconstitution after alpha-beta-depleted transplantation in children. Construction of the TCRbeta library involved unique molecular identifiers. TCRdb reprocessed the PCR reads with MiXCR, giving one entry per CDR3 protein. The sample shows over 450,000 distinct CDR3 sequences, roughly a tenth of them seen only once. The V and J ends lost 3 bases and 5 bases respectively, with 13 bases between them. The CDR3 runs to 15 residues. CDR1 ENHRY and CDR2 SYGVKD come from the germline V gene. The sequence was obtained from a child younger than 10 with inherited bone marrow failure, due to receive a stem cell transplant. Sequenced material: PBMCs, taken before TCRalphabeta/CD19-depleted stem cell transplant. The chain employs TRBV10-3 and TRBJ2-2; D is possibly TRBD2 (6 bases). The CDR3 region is CAISDPPGVTGELFF. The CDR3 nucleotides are TGTGCCATCAGTGACCCCCCGGGAGTAACCGGGGAGCTGTTTTTT.